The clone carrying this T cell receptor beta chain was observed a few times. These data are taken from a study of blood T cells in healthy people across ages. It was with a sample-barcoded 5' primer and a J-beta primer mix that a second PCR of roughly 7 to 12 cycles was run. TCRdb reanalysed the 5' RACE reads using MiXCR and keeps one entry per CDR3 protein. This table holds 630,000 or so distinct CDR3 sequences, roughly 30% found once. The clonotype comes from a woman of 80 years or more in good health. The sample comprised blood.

The CDR3 here is CSARGQGVGTNEKLFF. The CDR3 bases are TGCAGTGCCCGGGGACAGGGGGTAGGAACTAATGAAAAACTGTTTTTT. The chain couples TRBV20-1 to TRBJ1-4; 11 bases are a match to TRBD1. The CDR3 spans 16 residues. V gave up 6 bases and J gave up 1 base; unmatched junction bases: 7. Germline V gene sequence: CDR1 DFQATT, CDR2 SNEGSKA (reference sequence).